Listed here are 11 T cell receptor beta chains from one sample, sequenced in a study of blood T cell repertoires in COVID-19. Clones were sequenced by immunoSEQ multiplex PCR, and TCRdb holds only the in-frame ones, with some missing. The sample contains roughly 270,000 clones, less than 85% of which appear only once. Specimen: PBMCs or T cells enriched from blood (not recorded which). These receptor sequences come from a woman in her 50s who had recovered from COVID-19.

This clone turned up a few times. V is TRBV15 and J is TRBJ1-2; D is unresolved. The CDR3 is 16 amino acids. Trimming cost V 0 bases and J 6 bases, with 17 bases left between them. Germline assignment: CDR1 LNHNV and CDR2 YYDKDF (reference sequence). The CDR3 coding sequence is TGTGCCACCAGCAGAGATCGTGTCCCCGGAGGTAATGGCTACACCTTC. The encoded protein is CATSRDRVPGGNGYTF.

The CDR3 DNA sequence: TGTGCCAGCAGAAAAGAGCGGGACTCCTACGAGCAGTACTTC. Translation: CASRKERDSYEQYF. The chain employs TRBV6-6 and TRBJ2-7, with 7 bases identical to TRBD2. Per germline, CDR1 MNHNY and CDR2 SVGAGI (reference sequence). Trimming cost V 6 bases and J 0 bases; bases outside gene matches: 5. The CDR3 sequence is 14 residues long.

This clone was recorded a few times. The V call is TRBV6-2 or TRBV6-3, the J call TRBJ2-7; 13 bases line up with TRBD2. The CDR3 has 15 amino acids. Germline V gene lookup returns CDR1 MNHEY and CDR2 SVGEGT. After removal of 6 bases from V and 4 bases from J, the junction contained 6 bases not matched to a gene. CDR3 loop: CASSRGLAGAYEQYF. The CDR3 DNA is TGTGCCAGCAGCCGTGGACTAGCGGGAGCTTACGAGCAGTACTTC.

This chain joins TRBV6-5 and TRBJ2-2; TRBD1 matches at 7 bases. V was clipped by 4 bases and J by 6 bases; unmatched bases: 5. The CDR3 extends over 14 amino acids. Germline V lookup: CDR1 MNHEY, CDR2 SVGAGI. For the CDR3, the DNA is TGTGCCAGCAGTTTCGACAGGGCCCCCGGGGAGCTGTTTTTT. Translation: CASSFDRAPGELFF.

The rearrangement links TRBV28 to TRBJ1-2; D is uncertain. CDR3 length: 14 amino acids. CDR1 and CDR2 from the germline V gene are MDHEN and SYDVKM. The ends were cut back, 5 bases at V and 2 bases at J, with 12 bases in the middle. The CDR3 reads CASSLTTVNYGYTF. CDR3 coding DNA: TGTGCCAGCAGTCTTACAACCGTAAACTATGGCTACACCTTC.

The rearrangement joins TRBV7-3 to TRBJ2-1; 11 bases are a match to TRBD2. CDR3 size: 15 residues. Looked up from germline, CDR1 is SGHTA and CDR2 is FQGTGA. Trimming cost V 5 bases and J 4 bases; bases outside gene matches: 4. The CDR3 reads CASSPTSGGYNEQFF. The CDR3 nucleotides read TGTGCCAGCAGCCCCACTAGCGGGGGTTACAATGAGCAGTTCTTC.

Here the CDR3 reads CASSLVTTNQPQHF. CDR3 nucleotide sequence: TGTGCCAGCAGCTTGGTAACAACGAATCAGCCCCAGCATTTT. The chain carries TRBV5-5 and TRBJ1-5; D call uncertain. Germline assignment: CDR1 SGHKS and CDR2 YYEKEE (reference sequence). This CDR3 region has 14 residues. V was shortened by 0 bases and J by 4 bases, with 8 bases between the two germline ends.

In DNA form, the CDR3 reads TGTGCCAGCAGTCGTCCAGGTGGGGCCAACGTCCTGACTTTC. It codes for CASSRPGGANVLTF. V gene TRBV27 combines with J gene TRBJ2-6, with D unresolved. V lost 5 bases, J lost 3 bases, and 8 bases lay in between. CDR1 is MNHEY and CDR2 is SMNVEV in the germline V gene (reference sequence). This CDR3 region has 14 residues.

This clone was observed once. The CDR3: CASSRDRVNGYTF. Here the CDR3 DNA reads TGTGCCAGCAGCCGGGACAGGGTGAATGGCTACACCTTC. The V and J genes are TRBV5-8 and TRBJ1-2; 9 bases are shared with TRBD1. CDR3 length: 13 amino acids. Trimming cost V 4 bases and J 6 bases; bases outside gene matches: 4. The germline gives CDR1 SGHTS, CDR2 YDEGEE.

The rearrangement joins TRBV14 to TRBJ2-7; 7 positions agree with TRBD2. Germline-derived CDR1 and CDR2 are SGHDN and FVKESK. This CDR3 comprises 16 residues. With 1 base clipped from V and 0 bases from J, the junction kept 6 bases outside the gene matches. CDR3 sequence (DNA): TGTGCCAGCAGCCAAGCGGGAGGACTCCTCTCCTACGAGCAGTACTTC. Translating it yields CASSQAGGLLSYEQYF. The full variable domain, rest sourced from reference TRBV14 and TRBJ2-7, is EAGVTQFPSHSVIEKGQTVTLRCDPISGHDNLYWYRRVMGKEIKFLLHFVKESKQDESGMPNNRFLAERTGGTYSTLKVQPAELEDSGVYFCASSQAGGLLSYEQYFGPGTRLTVT.

The chain carries TRBV25-1 and TRBJ2-2; D perhaps matches TRBD2 (7 bases). CDR1 and CDR2 from the germline V gene are MGHDK and SYGVNS. This CDR3 comprises 17 residues. V was shortened by 6 bases and J by 7 bases, with 24 bases between the two germline ends. CDR3 region: CASSRGIGAGAGGELFF. The CDR3 DNA sequence: TGTGCCAGCAGCAGAGGTATTGGGGCGGGGGCAGGCGGGGAGCTGTTTTTT. Together with reference TRBV25-1 and TRBJ2-2, the CDR3 gives the full variable domain: EADIYQTPRYLVIGTGKKITLECSQTMGHDKMYWYQQDPGMELHLIHYSYGVNSTEKGDLSSESTVSRIRTEHFPLTLESARPSHTSQYLCASSRGIGAGAGGELFFGEGSRLTVL.